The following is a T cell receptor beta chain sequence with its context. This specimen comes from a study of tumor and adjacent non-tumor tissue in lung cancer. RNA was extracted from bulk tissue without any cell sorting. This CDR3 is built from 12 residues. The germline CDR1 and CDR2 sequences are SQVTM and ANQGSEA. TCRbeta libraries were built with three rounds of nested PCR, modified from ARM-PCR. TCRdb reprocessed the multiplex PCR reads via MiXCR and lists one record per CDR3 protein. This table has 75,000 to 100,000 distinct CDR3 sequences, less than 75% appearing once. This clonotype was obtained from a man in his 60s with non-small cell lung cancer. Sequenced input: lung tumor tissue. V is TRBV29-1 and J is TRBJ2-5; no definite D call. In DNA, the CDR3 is TGCAGTGTAGAAAGAAAGGCAGAGACCCAGTACTTC. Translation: CSVERKAETQYF. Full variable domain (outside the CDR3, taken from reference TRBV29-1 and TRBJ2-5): SAVISQKPSRDICQRGTSLTIQCQVDSQVTMMFWYRQQPGQSLTLIATANQGSEATYESGFVIDKFPISRPNLTFSTLTVSNMSPEDSSIYLCSVERKAETQYFGPGTRLLVL.